A single sample is the source of the 24 T cell receptor beta chains below, sequenced in a study of T cells expressing NK-cell markers. From its re-call of the 5' RACE reads, TCRdb lists each CDR3 protein once, without DNA. The sample has 300,000 to 500,000 distinct CDR3 sequences; the top ten hold about 10%. The sample consisted of blood T cells: a sorted CD56 or NKG2C T cell subset, CD4+ or CD8+ T cells, or bulk PBMC T cells (not recorded which). The receptors were sampled from a woman aged 45-59 years in good health.

The chain recombines TRBV11-2 with TRBJ2-4; TCRdb outputs TRBD1, but without DNA this stays unchecked. Germline-derived CDR1 and CDR2 are SGHAT and FQNNGV. The CDR3 is 17 amino acids. CDR3 loop: CASSPGGVLLAKNIQYF.

The chain recombines TRBV5-5 with TRBJ2-4; TCRdb returns TRBD1, unconfirmable since there is no DNA. Germline lookup yields CDR1 SGHKS and CDR2 YYEKEE (reference sequence). The CDR3 is 17 amino acids. The CDR3 is CASSLPGQRRGVYIQYF.

The chain employs TRBV10-2 and TRBJ1-1; without DNA, the TCRdb call of TRBD1 cannot be checked. The germline V gene has CDR1 WSHSY and CDR2 SAAADI. CDR3 length: 15 residues. Here the CDR3 reads CASTTGGITDTEAFF.

The chain's CDR3 is CASSQGDRVYNEQFF. The chain uses TRBV3-1 and TRBJ2-1; there is no DNA to check the TCRdb D call of TRBD1. Germline V gene lookup returns CDR1 LGHDT and CDR2 YNNKEL (reference sequence). This CDR3 is 15 amino acids long.

J is TRBJ2-6 and V is TRBV5-1. The germline V gene has CDR1 SGHRS and CDR2 YFSETQ. This CDR3 has 14 amino acids. CDR3 protein: CASSLTGRSNVLTF. Full variable domain (missing parts from reference TRBV5-1 and TRBJ2-6): KAGVTQTPRYLIKTRGQQVTLSCSPISGHRSVSWYQQTPGQGLQFLFEYFSETQRNKGNFPGRFSGRQFSNSRSEMNVSTLELGDSALYLCASSLTGRSNVLTFGAGSRLTVL.

The genes are TRBV10-2 and TRBJ1-1. The CDR3 length is 13 residues. Per the germline V gene, CDR1 is WSHSY and CDR2 is SAAADI. The CDR3 loop is CASSDWANTEAFF.

This chain uses TRBV24-1 with TRBJ2-3; the TCRdb call, TRBD2, lacks DNA for checking. Germline V CDR1 and CDR2: KGHDR, SFDVKD. This CDR3 has 14 residues. CDR3 loop: CATSDLTSEDTQYF.

V usage is TRBV5-1 and J usage is TRBJ2-7; the TCRdb call, TRBD1, lacks DNA for checking. Germline CDR1 reads SGHRS; CDR2 reads YFSETQ. The CDR3 spans 16 residues. The CDR3 reads CASSADRDRGYYEQYF.

The chain recombines TRBV24-1 with TRBJ2-3; TCRdb's D call of TRBD1 is untestable without DNA. CDR1 KGHDR and CDR2 SFDVKD come from the germline V gene. This CDR3 has 15 residues. CDR3 in amino acids: CATSQGGGPTDTQYF.

The chain has TRBV4-1 and TRBJ2-7. The CDR3 covers 13 residues. CDR1 and CDR2 from the germline V gene are MGHRA and YSYEKL. The CDR3 region is CASSPSWFHEQYF.

CDR3 loop: CASSLDLAGGPRETQYF. The rearrangement links TRBV12-3 or TRBV12-4 to TRBJ2-5; TCRdb picks TRBD2, but there is no DNA to check that call. This CDR3 comprises 17 residues.

This chain connects TRBV6-1 to TRBJ2-7; the D call of TRBD1 rests on TCRdb alone, since no DNA is present to check it. CDR3 length equals 13 residues. In germline, CDR1 is MNHNS, CDR2 SASEGT. The CDR3 loop is CASSPGQHNEQYF.

The chain couples TRBV27 to TRBJ2-2; TCRdb reports TRBD1, a call that lacks DNA to check it against. Germline-derived CDR1 and CDR2 are MNHEY and SMNVEV (reference sequence). The length of the CDR3 is 11 residues. This CDR3 is CASYGGGELFF.

This rearrangement joins TRBV5-1 to TRBJ2-5; TCRdb lists TRBD1, though no DNA is available to test this call. The CDR3 is made up of 15 amino acids. Germline assignment: CDR1 SGHRS and CDR2 YFSETQ. CDR3: CASSPPGQGGSTQYF.

V and J are TRBV5-1 and TRBJ2-7; TCRdb outputs TRBD2, but without DNA this stays unchecked. Looked up from germline, CDR1 is SGHRS and CDR2 is YFSETQ. The CDR3 contains 16 residues. The CDR3 spells CASSLAPGLDRGEQYF. The full variable domain, in which reference TRBV5-1 and TRBJ2-7 provide the parts outside the CDR3, is KAGVTQTPRYLIKTRGQQVTLSCSPISGHRSVSWYQQTPGQGLQFLFEYFSETQRNKGNFPGRFSGRQFSNSRSEMNVSTLELGDSALYLCASSLAPGLDRGEQYFGPGTRLTVT.

This chain links TRBV15 with TRBJ1-2. CDR3 size: 12 residues. Germline loops: CDR1 LNHNV, CDR2 YYDKDF (reference sequence). The CDR3 loop is CATSRDFSGYTF.

This chain uses TRBV6-2 or TRBV6-3 with TRBJ2-1; TCRdb gives TRBD2 as the D gene, but with no DNA this cannot be confirmed. Germline CDR1 MNHEY, CDR2 SVGEGT. The CDR3 is made up of 17 amino acids. The CDR3 reads CASRGGGRALYYNEQFF.

The chain is built from TRBV12-3 or TRBV12-4 and TRBJ2-7; TCRdb names TRBD1, which stays unverified in the absence of DNA. The CDR3 sequence is 14 residues long. This CDR3 is CASAFGQYFYEQYF.

This chain connects TRBV20-1 to TRBJ2-3; TCRdb proposes TRBD1, but this gene call is untestable without DNA. Looked up from germline, CDR1 is DFQATT and CDR2 is SNEGSKA (reference sequence). The CDR3 totals 17 residues. CDR3: CSARTAFGQGVTDTQYF.

The chain uses TRBV5-1 and TRBJ2-2; TCRdb indicates TRBD2, and absent DNA this call remains unverified. This CDR3 is 18 amino acids long. The germline CDR1 and CDR2 sequences are SGHRS and YFSETQ. The CDR3: CASSPGLAGGPDTGELFF.

This chain uses TRBV19 with TRBJ2-5; TCRdb designates TRBD1, a call that cannot be tested without DNA. This CDR3 region has 14 residues. Germline V gene sequence: CDR1 LNHDA, CDR2 SQIVND (reference sequence). The CDR3 is CASSIRGWQETQYF.

The chain joins TRBV20-1 to TRBJ2-1; the TRBD1 assignment by TCRdb is unverifiable without DNA. In germline, CDR1 is DFQATT, CDR2 SNEGSKA (reference sequence). The CDR3 length is 16 residues. CDR3 residues: CSARAIAGASYNEQFF.

The CDR3 sequence is CASSLEIATGLQETQYF. The J gene is TRBJ2-5, the V gene TRBV11-3; checking the TCRdb D call of TRBD2 is not possible without DNA. This CDR3 has 17 amino acids. CDR1 and CDR2 (germline): SGHNT, YENEEA.

The V call is TRBV12-3 or TRBV12-4, the J call TRBJ2-5; the TRBD1 assignment by TCRdb is unverifiable without DNA. The CDR3 has 14 residues. The CDR3 reads CASNMGQLQETQYF.